This T cell receptor (beta chain) is drawn from a study of blood T cell repertoires in COVID-19. CDR3 length equals 12 residues. Germline V gene sequence: CDR1 SGDLS, CDR2 YYNGEE. The V end was cut by 3 bases, the J end by 5 bases, with 5 bases between. Per the original data handling: Reference gene primer amplification gave nucleated cell count estimates. Generated by immunoSEQ multiplex PCR, the TCRdb table keeps only in-frame clones and is missing some. The V and J calls and clone size come from that table; D and trimming were worked out from the DNA. The sample yields approximately 270,000 clones, 85% to 90% seen once.

Sequenced input: peripheral blood. The TCR sequence derives from a man aged 80 or over with acute or convalescent COVID-19. This chain links TRBV9 with TRBJ2-2; D is unresolved. The CDR3 reads CASSAVTGELFF. The CDR3 bases are TGTGCCAGCAGCGCCGTAACCGGGGAGCTGTTTTTT.